This T cell receptor (beta chain) was found in a study of T cells expressing NK-cell markers. Study context: Researchers got TCR beta repertoires out of sorted CD3+CD56+NKG2C+, CD3+CD56+NKG2C- and CD3+CD56-NKG2C+ T cells.

Turning to this clonotype: What it recognizes is unknown.

From the 5' RACE reads, TCRdb lists one entry per CDR3 protein and no DNA. The data include some 440,000 distinct CDR3 sequences; the top ten clones carry roughly 1.4%. Study results and limitations: NKG2C+ dominant clonotypes from over 5 donors made up roughly 1.0-7.0% of CD8+ T cells. Four donors' CD3+CD56-NKG2C+ cells were dominated by the same clonotypes.

CDR1 and CDR2 (germline): DFQATT, SNEGSKA (reference sequence). The CDR3 sequence is 15 residues long. The gene calls are TRBV20-1 and TRBJ2-1; the D call of TRBD2 rests on TCRdb alone, since no DNA is present to check it. The origin of this receptor is a woman between 45 and 65 years old in good health. The material sequenced was blood T cells: a sorted CD56 or NKG2C T cell subset, CD4+ or CD8+ T cells, or bulk PBMC T cells (not recorded which). CDR3 sequence reads: CSAAPSGRVYNEQFF.